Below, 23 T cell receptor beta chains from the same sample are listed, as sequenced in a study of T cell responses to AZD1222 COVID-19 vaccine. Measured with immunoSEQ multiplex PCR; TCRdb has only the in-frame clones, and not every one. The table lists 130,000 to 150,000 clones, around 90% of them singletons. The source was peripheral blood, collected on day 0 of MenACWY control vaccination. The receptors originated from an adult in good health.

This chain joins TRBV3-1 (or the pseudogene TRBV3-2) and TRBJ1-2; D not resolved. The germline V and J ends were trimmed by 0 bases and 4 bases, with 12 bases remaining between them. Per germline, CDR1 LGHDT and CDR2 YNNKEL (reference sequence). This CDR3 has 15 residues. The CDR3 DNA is TGTGCCAGCAGCCAAGATTTGGAGGGATTCTATGGCTACACCTTC. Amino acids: CASSQDLEGFYGYTF.

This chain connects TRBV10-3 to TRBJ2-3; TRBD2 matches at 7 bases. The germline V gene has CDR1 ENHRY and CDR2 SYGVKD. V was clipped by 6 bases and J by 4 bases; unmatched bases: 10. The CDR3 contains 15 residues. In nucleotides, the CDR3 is TGTGCCATCAGCCGTGGGCGGGAGAGGGCAGATACGCAGTATTTT. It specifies CAISRGRERADTQYF.

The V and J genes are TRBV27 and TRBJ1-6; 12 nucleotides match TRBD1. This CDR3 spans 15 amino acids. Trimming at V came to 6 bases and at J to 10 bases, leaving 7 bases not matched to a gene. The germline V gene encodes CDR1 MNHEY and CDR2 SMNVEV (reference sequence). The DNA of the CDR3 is TGTGCCAGCAGGGGTGGGACAGGGGGCCGGTCACCCCTCCACTTT. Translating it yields CASRGGTGGRSPLHF.

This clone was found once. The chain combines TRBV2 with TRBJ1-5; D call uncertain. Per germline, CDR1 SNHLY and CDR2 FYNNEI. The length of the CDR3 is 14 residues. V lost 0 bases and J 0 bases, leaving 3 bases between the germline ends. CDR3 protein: CASSEAYSNQPQHF. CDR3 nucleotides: TGTGCCAGCAGTGAAGCGTATAGCAATCAGCCCCAGCATTTT.

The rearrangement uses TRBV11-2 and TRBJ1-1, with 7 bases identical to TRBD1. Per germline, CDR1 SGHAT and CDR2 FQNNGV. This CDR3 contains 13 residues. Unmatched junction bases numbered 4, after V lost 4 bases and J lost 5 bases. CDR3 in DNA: TGTGCCAGCAGCTCCGACAGGGTGACTGAAGCTTTCTTT. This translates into CASSSDRVTEAFF.

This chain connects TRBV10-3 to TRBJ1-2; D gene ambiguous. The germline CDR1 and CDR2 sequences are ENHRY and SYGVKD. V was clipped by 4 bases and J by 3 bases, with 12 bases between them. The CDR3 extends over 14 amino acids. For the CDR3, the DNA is TGTGCCATCAGTGGAACTGGGTCTGACTATGGCTACACCTTC. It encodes CAISGTGSDYGYTF.

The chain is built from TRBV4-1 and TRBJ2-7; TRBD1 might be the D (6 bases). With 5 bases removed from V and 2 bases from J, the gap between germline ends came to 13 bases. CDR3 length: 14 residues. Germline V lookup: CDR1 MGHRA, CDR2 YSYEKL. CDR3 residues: CASSADSLTYEQYF. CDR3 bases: TGCGCCAGCAGCGCGGACAGTTTGACCTACGAGCAGTACTTC.

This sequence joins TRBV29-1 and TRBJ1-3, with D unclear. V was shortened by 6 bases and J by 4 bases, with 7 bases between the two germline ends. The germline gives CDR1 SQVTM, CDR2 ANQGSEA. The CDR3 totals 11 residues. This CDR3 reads CSVVGGNTIYF. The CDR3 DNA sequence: TGCAGCGTAGTCGGAGGAAACACCATATATTTT.

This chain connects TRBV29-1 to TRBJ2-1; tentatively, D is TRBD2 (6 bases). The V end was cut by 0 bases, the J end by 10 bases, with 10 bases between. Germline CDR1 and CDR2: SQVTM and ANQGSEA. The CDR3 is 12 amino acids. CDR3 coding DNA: TGCAGCGTTGAAGAAGGGAGGAACGAGCAGTTCTTC. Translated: CSVEEGRNEQFF.

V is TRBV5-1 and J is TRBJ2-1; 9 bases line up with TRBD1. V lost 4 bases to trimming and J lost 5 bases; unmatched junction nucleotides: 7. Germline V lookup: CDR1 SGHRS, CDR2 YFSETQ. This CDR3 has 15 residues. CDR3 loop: CASSRVGTGNNEQFF. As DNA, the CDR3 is TGCGCCAGCAGCCGGGTCGGGACAGGGAACAATGAGCAGTTCTTC.

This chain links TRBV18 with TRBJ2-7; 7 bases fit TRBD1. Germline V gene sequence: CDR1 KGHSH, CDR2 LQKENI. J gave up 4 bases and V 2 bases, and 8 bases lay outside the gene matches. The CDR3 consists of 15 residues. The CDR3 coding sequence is TGTGCCAGCTCACCAGAGACAGGGCCTACTTACGAGCAGTACTTC. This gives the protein CASSPETGPTYEQYF.

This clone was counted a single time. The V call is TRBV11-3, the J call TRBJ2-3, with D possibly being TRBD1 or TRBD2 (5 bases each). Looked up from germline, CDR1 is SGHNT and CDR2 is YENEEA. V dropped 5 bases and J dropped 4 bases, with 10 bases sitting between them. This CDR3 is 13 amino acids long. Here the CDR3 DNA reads TGTGCCAGCAGCCCGGGACGGCCAGATACGCAGTATTTT. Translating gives CASSPGRPDTQYF.

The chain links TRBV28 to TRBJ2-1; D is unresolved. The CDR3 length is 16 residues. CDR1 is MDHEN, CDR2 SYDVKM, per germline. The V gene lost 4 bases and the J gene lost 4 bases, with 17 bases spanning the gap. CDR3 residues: CASSSYAERPYNEQFF. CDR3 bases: TGTGCCAGCAGTTCGTATGCAGAAAGACCTTACAATGAGCAGTTCTTC.

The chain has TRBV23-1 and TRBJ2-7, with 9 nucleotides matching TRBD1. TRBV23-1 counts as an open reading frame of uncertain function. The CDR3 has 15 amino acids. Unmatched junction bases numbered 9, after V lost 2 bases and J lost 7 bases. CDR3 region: CASSQGRDRDLEQYF. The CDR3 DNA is TGCGCCAGCAGTCAAGGGAGGGACAGGGACTTGGAGCAGTACTTC.

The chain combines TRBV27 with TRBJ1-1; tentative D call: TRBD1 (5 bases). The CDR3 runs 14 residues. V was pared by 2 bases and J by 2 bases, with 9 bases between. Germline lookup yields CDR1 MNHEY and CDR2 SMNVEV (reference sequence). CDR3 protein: CASSLNRINTEAFF. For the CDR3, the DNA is TGTGCCAGCAGTTTAAACAGGATAAACACTGAAGCTTTCTTT.

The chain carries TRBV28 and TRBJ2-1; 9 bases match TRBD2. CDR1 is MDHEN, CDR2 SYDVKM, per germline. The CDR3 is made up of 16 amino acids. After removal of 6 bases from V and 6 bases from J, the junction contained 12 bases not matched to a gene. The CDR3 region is CASRPATSGVGNEQFF. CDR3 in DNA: TGTGCCAGCAGGCCAGCGACTAGCGGAGTTGGCAATGAGCAGTTCTTC.

The CDR3 region is CASSLAGGPENEQFF. CDR3 in DNA: TGTGCCAGCAGTTTAGCGGGAGGGCCCGAAAATGAGCAGTTCTTC. J is TRBJ2-1 and V is TRBV5-4, with 11 bases lining up with TRBD2. V was pared by 5 bases and J by 7 bases, with 8 bases of the junction left unmatched. Germline V lookup: CDR1 SGHNT, CDR2 YYREEE (reference sequence). The CDR3 consists of 15 residues.

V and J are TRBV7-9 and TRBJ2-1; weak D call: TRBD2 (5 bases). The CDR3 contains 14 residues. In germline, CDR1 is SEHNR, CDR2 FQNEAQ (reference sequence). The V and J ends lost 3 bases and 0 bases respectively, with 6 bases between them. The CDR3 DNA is TGTGCCAGCAGCTTGGGGAGCTCCTACAATGAGCAGTTCTTC. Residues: CASSLGSSYNEQFF.

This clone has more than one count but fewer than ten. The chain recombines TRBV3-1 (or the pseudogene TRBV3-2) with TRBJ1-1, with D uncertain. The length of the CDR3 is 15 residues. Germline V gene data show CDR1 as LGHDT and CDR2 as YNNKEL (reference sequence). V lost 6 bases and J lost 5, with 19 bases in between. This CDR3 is CASSPPGLRTTEAFF. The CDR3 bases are TGTGCCAGCAGTCCCCCTGGTCTGAGAACTACTGAAGCTTTCTTT.

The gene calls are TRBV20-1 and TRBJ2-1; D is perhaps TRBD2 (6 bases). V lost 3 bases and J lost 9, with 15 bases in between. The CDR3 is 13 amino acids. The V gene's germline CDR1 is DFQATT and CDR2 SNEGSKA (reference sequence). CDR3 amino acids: CSASGTREAEQFF. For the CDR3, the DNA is TGCAGTGCTAGTGGGACTCGCGAGGCTGAGCAGTTCTTC.

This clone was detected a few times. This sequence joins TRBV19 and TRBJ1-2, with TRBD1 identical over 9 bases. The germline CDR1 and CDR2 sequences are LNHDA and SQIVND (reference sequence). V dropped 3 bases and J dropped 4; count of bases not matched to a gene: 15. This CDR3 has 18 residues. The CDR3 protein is CASSISGTGGAGSYGYTF. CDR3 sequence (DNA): TGTGCCAGTAGTATTTCTGGCACAGGGGGCGCCGGTAGCTATGGCTACACCTTC.

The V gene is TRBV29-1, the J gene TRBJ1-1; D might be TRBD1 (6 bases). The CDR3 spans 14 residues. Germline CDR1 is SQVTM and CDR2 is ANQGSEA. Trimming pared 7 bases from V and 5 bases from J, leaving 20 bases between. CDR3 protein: CSAGNREGRTEAFF. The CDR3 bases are TGCAGCGCAGGGAACAGGGAGGGGAGGACTGAAGCTTTCTTT.

CDR3 protein: CASTTKSSYNSPLHF. For the CDR3, the DNA is TGTGCCAGCACAACCAAGAGCTCCTATAATTCACCCCTCCACTTT. The chain carries TRBV6-5 and TRBJ1-6, with D unclear. V lost 7 bases to trimming and J lost 0 bases, with 10 bases between them. CDR3 length: 15 amino acids. CDR1 MNHEY and CDR2 SVGAGI come from the germline V gene.